Below, 2 T cell receptor beta chains from the same sample are listed, as sequenced in a study of PD-1 blockade in mismatch repair-deficient tumors. Data came from immunoSEQ multiplex PCR; TCRdb stores just in-frame clones and leaves some out. The sample has 120,000 or so clones; roughly 86% are singletons. Sequenced material: peripheral blood, taken 44 weeks after starting pembrolizumab. Receptors originate from an adult with mismatch repair-deficient cancer.

The chain recombines TRBV5-6 with TRBJ2-1, with 8 bases matching TRBD2. Germline CDR1 SGHDT, CDR2 YYEEEE. V was clipped by 0 bases and J by 3 bases; unmatched bases: 5. This CDR3 has 16 residues. CDR3 coding DNA: TGTGCCAGCAGCTTGGCCTTTAGCGGGGACTACAATGAGCAGTTCTTC. It codes for CASSLAFSGDYNEQFF.

The chain joins TRBV30 to TRBJ1-5; D possibly corresponds to TRBD1 (5 bases). CDR3 length: 14 amino acids. V was pared by 0 bases and J by 4 bases, with 10 bases between. From germline, CDR1 is GTSNPN and CDR2 SVGIG (reference sequence). The CDR3 is CAWSVKGFNQPQHF. In DNA form, the CDR3 reads TGTGCCTGGAGTGTAAAGGGGTTTAATCAGCCCCAGCATTTT.